This T cell receptor (beta chain) is from a study of blood T cells in healthy people across ages. Then a second PCR, running about 7 to 11 cycles, was carried out with a sample-barcoded 5' primer and a J-beta primer mix. Tags on each cDNA molecule came from a template-switch adaptor with 12 random nucleotides. TCRdb processed the 5' RACE reads anew with MiXCR; each CDR3 protein has one entry. The table records approximately 700,000 distinct CDR3 sequences, 32% of them present only once. Germline V gene sequence: CDR1 PRHDT, CDR2 FYEKMQ (reference sequence). V was trimmed by 7 bases and J by 7 bases, leaving 13 bases between them. The CDR3 extends over 13 amino acids.

The chain employs TRBV13 and TRBJ2-2; maybe TRBD1 (5 bases). This TCR derives from a woman older than 75 in good health. What was sequenced was blood. In DNA, the CDR3 is TGTGCCAGCACCGCAAGGGGCCACGGGGAGCTGTTTTTT. Its translation is CASTARGHGELFF.